This T cell receptor beta chain was sequenced during a study of blood T cell dynamics during melanoma immunotherapy. For the study at large: First-line therapy was either pembrolizumab or nivolumab with ipilimumab for metastatic melanoma. Study conclusions and caveats: It remained unknown if the driving T cell clones were melanoma-specific.

A note on this clone: The antigen is not known.

Indicated time point: pre-treatment baseline. Blood was drawn before treatment and at week 3 after checkpoint blockade. V lost 0 bases and J 4 bases, leaving 3 bases between the germline ends. Germline loops: CDR1 LNHDA, CDR2 SQIVND (reference sequence). This CDR3 has 12 amino acids. A fixed DNA input of about 350 ng was used per bulk PBMC sample. Sequencing used immunoSEQ multiplex PCR; TCRdb keeps in-frame clones, though not all of them. This sample has 10,000 to 15,000 clones; about 86% occur once, and the top ten carry less than 5.5%. This TCR came from a human donor with melanoma. Sequences were derived from blood, sampled from a patient treated with checkpoint blockade. This chain connects TRBV19 to TRBJ1-2; D is ambiguous. The CDR3 nucleotides read TGTGCCAGTAGTATAGACAGCTATGGCTACACCTTC. This encodes CASSIDSYGYTF. Combining the CDR3 with reference TRBV19 and TRBJ1-2 gives the whole variable domain DGGITQSPKYLFRKEGQNVTLSCEQNLNHDAMYWYRQDPGQGLRLIYYSQIVNDFQKGDIAEGYSVSREKKESFPLTVTSAQKNPTAFYLCASSIDSYGYTFGSGTRLTVV.